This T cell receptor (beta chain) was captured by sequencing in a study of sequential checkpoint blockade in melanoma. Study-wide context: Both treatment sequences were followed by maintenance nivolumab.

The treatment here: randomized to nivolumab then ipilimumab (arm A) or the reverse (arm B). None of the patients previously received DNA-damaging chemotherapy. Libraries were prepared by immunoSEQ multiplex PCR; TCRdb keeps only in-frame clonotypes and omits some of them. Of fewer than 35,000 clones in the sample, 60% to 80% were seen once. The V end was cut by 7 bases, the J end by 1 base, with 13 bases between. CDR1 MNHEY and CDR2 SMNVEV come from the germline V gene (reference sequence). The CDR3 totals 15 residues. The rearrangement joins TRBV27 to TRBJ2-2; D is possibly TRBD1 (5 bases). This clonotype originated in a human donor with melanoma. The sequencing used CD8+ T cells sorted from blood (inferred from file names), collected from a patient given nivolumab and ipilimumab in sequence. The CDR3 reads CASTSWGLNTGELFF. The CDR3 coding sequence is TGTGCCAGCACCTCATGGGGCCTGAACACCGGGGAGCTGTTTTTT.